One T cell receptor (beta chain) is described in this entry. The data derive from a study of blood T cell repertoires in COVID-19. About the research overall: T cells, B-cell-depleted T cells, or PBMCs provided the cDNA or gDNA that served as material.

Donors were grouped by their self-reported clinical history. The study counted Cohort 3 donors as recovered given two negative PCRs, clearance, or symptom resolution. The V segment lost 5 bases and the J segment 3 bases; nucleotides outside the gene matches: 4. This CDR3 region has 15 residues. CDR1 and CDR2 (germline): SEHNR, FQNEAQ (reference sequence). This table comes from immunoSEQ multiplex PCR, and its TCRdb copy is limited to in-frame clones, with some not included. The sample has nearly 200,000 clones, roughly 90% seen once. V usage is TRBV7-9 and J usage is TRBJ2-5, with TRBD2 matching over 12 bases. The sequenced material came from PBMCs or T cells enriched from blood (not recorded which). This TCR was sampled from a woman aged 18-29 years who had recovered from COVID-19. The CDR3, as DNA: TGTGCCAGCAGCCGGTCTAGCGGGGGGGAAGAGACCCAGTACTTC. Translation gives CASSRSSGGEETQYF. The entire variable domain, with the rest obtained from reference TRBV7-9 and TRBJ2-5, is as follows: DTGVSQNPRHKITKRGQNVTFRCDPISEHNRLYWYRQTLGQGPEFLTYFQNEAQLEKSRLLSDRFSAERPKGSFSTLEIQRTEQGDSAMYLCASSRSSGGEETQYFGPGTRLLVL.